The T cell receptor (beta chain) under discussion was sequenced for a study of T cell responses to AZD1222 COVID-19 vaccine. The repertoire was sequenced with immunoSEQ multiplex PCR; TCRdb's copy has only in-frame clones and lacks some. The sample shows more than 140,000 clones, approximately 88% of them seen only once. CDR3 length: 15 residues. The junction had 4 bases not matched to a gene; V was cut back by 4 bases and J by 1 base. Germline CDR1 reads SGHRS; CDR2 reads YFSETQ. The V gene is TRBV5-1, the J gene TRBJ2-2; 7 bases are a match to TRBD1. The clonotype was recovered from an adult in good health. Sequenced here: peripheral blood, sampled on day 0 of AZD1222 vaccination. CDR3 in amino acids: CASSPRTGNTGELFF. The CDR3 nucleotides read TGCGCCAGCAGCCCCCGGACAGGGAACACCGGGGAGCTGTTTTTT.